The 14 T cell receptor beta chains given below trace back to one sample, sequenced in a study of shared clonotypes between healthy human individuals. The method was immunoSEQ multiplex PCR; TCRdb's version includes in-frame clones alone and lacks a portion of them. In the table there are approximately 510,000 clones, around 74% of which are singletons. Material for sequencing was PBMCs. These receptors came from a woman aged 40 to 55 in good health. Some clones in this sample may be carry-over from other donors' samples.

The genes are TRBV5-4 and TRBJ1-3, with TRBD1 matching 9 bases. CDR1 is SGHNT, CDR2 YYREEE, per germline (reference sequence). V was clipped by 3 bases and J by 6 bases; unmatched bases: 7. The CDR3 length is 15 residues. The CDR3 protein is CASSSPGTGSNTIYF. CDR3 nucleotides: TGTGCCAGCAGCTCCCCCGGGACAGGGTCAAACACCATATATTTT.

The rearrangement links TRBV7-2 to TRBJ2-7; the D gene is possibly TRBD1 (5 bases). Germline CDR1 is SGHTA and CDR2 is FQGNSA. Trimming pared 2 bases from V and 3 bases from J, leaving 8 bases between. The CDR3 runs to 13 residues. DNA of the CDR3: TGTGCCAGCAGCTTATCAGGGTACTACGAGCAGTACTTC. Amino acids: CASSLSGYYEQYF.

This clone came up a few times. The chain employs TRBV4-3 and TRBJ2-7; D is tentatively TRBD1 or TRBD2 (5 bases each). V lost 4 bases and J lost 7, with 14 bases in between. The CDR3 sequence is 13 residues long. Per the germline V gene, CDR1 is LGHNA and CDR2 is YSLEER. In DNA, the CDR3 is TGCGCCAGCAGCCCGGACTGGGGGTGGGAGCAGTACTTC. It is translated as CASSPDWGWEQYF.

The V call is TRBV9, the J call TRBJ2-5; 10 bases agree with TRBD1. V trimming: 4 bases; J trimming: 4 bases; junction bases outside the gene matches: 7. The germline V gene encodes CDR1 SGDLS and CDR2 YYNGEE. The CDR3 length is 15 residues. CDR3 nucleotides: TGTGCCAGCAGCCTAGGACAGGGGGTTCCAGAGACCCAGTACTTC. Amino acid sequence: CASSLGQGVPETQYF. The full variable domain, completed using reference TRBV9 and TRBJ2-5, is DSGVTQTPKHLITATGQRVTLRCSPRSGDLSVYWYQQSLDQGLQFLIQYYNGEERAKGNILERFSAQQFPDLHSELNLSSLELGDSALYFCASSLGQGVPETQYFGPGTRLLVL.

This chain connects TRBV7-9 to TRBJ2-2, with D maybe TRBD1 (5 bases). The CDR3 has 14 amino acids. Between the trimmed V and J ends, which lost 2 bases and 5 bases, there was a span of 9 bases. The germline V gene has CDR1 SEHNR and CDR2 FQNEAQ (reference sequence). The CDR3 loop is CASSLLGVTGELFF. CDR3 DNA: TGTGCCAGCAGCTTACTAGGGGTGACCGGGGAGCTGTTTTTT.

The J gene is TRBJ1-1, the V gene TRBV10-2; 7 positions agree with TRBD1. CDR3 length: 15 residues. Unmatched junction bases numbered 6, after V lost 3 bases and J lost 2 bases. The germline CDR1 and CDR2 sequences are WSHSY and SAAADI. This CDR3 is CASSDPTGPNTEAFF. The CDR3 DNA follows: TGCGCCAGCAGTGACCCGACAGGGCCCAACACTGAAGCTTTCTTT.

The CDR3 spells CASSYNLAGEIYEQYF. CDR3 coding DNA: TGTGCCAGCAGCTATAACTTAGCGGGAGAAATCTACGAGCAGTACTTC. V and J are TRBV5-4 and TRBJ2-7; 9 nucleotides align to TRBD2. V trimming: 3 bases; J trimming: 3 bases; junction bases outside the gene matches: 10. CDR1 and CDR2 from the germline V gene are SGHNT and YYREEE (reference sequence). This CDR3 contains 16 residues. Looking up the rest from reference TRBV5-4 and TRBJ2-7 gives the full variable domain: ETGVTQSPTHLIKTRGQQVTLRCSSQSGHNTVSWYQQALGQGPQFIFQYYREEENGRGNFPPRFSGLQFPNYSSELNVNALELDDSALYLCASSYNLAGEIYEQYFGPGTRLTVT.

This clone was counted only a few times. The chain joins TRBV7-3 to TRBJ2-1; 7 bases map to TRBD2. J lost 9 bases, V lost 2 bases, and 10 bases had no gene match. The CDR3 has 15 amino acids. Germline values: CDR1 SGHTA, CDR2 FQGTGA. The CDR3 region is CASSLGTNRASEQFF. The CDR3 nucleotides are TGTGCCAGCAGCTTAGGGACTAACCGGGCAAGTGAGCAGTTCTTC.

V is TRBV6-1 and J is TRBJ1-1, with D uncertain. Germline V gene data show CDR1 as MNHNS and CDR2 as SASEGT. CDR3 length: 14 residues. The ends were cut back, 7 bases at V and 1 base at J, with 13 bases in the middle. CDR3 sequence: CASTYDEGNTEAFF. Written as DNA, the CDR3 is TGTGCCAGCACCTACGATGAGGGGAACACTGAAGCTTTCTTT.

Here the CDR3 reads CASRQGGGNTIYF. In nucleotides, the CDR3 is TGTGCCAGCAGACAGGGGGGCGGAAACACCATATATTTT. The genes are TRBV7-2 and TRBJ1-3, with 8 bases that match TRBD1. Trimming took 6 bases from V and 4 from J; bases not matched to a gene: 2. CDR1 SGHTA and CDR2 FQGNSA come from the germline V gene. CDR3 length equals 13 residues. The full variable domain, in which reference TRBV7-2 and TRBJ1-3 provide the parts outside the CDR3, is GAGVSQSPSNKVTEKGKDVELRCDPISGHTALYWYRQSLGQGLEFLIYFQGNSAPDKSGLPSDRFSAERTGGSVSTLTIQRTQQEDSAVYLCASRQGGGNTIYFGEGSWLTVV.

The chain carries TRBV7-2 and TRBJ2-1; D gene ambiguous. Trimming took 5 bases from V and 6 from J, leaving 14 bases between them. The V gene's germline CDR1 is SGHTA and CDR2 FQGNSA. The CDR3 has 14 residues. CDR3 bases: TGTGCCAGCAGCCCATCTATCTCTGGCAATGAGCAGTTCTTC. Translating gives CASSPSISGNEQFF.

The chain has TRBV18 and TRBJ1-1; TRBD1 agrees at 7 bases. Germline-derived CDR1 and CDR2 are KGHSH and LQKENI. This CDR3 comprises 14 residues. Unmatched junction bases numbered 6, after V lost 5 bases and J lost 3 bases. This chain's CDR3 is CASSSTGLDTEAFF. In DNA form, the CDR3 reads TGTGCCAGCTCATCGACAGGGTTGGACACTGAAGCTTTCTTT.

The chain joins TRBV6-1 to TRBJ2-2; D may be TRBD1 (5 bases). Germline values: CDR1 MNHNS, CDR2 SASEGT. The length of the CDR3 is 15 residues. Trimming removed 7 bases from V and 0 bases from J, with 12 bases in between. The CDR3 DNA reads TGTGCCAGCATCTTGACAGAACCGAACACCGGGGAGCTGTTTTTT. It translates to CASILTEPNTGELFF.

This clone was counted a few times. The V gene is TRBV21-1, the J gene TRBJ2-1; TRBD2, the D gene given by the table, was not confirmed from the DNA. TRBV21-1 is a pseudogene locus. The CDR3 consists of 19 residues. The CDR3 here is CASTYAAPASASSYNEQFF. The CDR3 DNA is TGTGCCAGCACCTATGCGGCCCCAGCTAGCGCAAGCTCCTACAATGAGCAGTTCTTC.